This TCR beta chain comes out of a study of shared clonotypes between healthy human individuals. Study-wide points: Against clonotypes common to all four donors, non-shared ones had lower generation probabilities. Clonotype sharing across donors was expected to vary with sequencing depth.

This CDR3 is built from 14 residues. Germline values: CDR1 SGHAT, CDR2 FQNNGV. Trimming took 5 bases from V and 2 from J, leaving 13 bases between them. With respect to this clone: The antigen remains unidentified.

Sequencing used immunoSEQ multiplex PCR; TCRdb keeps in-frame clones, though not all of them. The sample consists of over 2,000,000 clones, 93% of them appearing once. In the naive CD8 group, cells lacked CD45RO and were positively selected for CCR7, so terminally differentiated effector memory CD45RA+ cells were left out. All donors were Caucasian adults living in Nashville, Tennessee. The chain is built from TRBV11-2 and TRBJ2-7; possibly TRBD1 for D (6 bases). The sequenced sample consisted of naive CD8+ T cells from PBMCs. The TCR was taken from a young man in good health. Some clones in this sample may be carry-over from other donors' samples. CDR3 protein: CASSTRDNPYEQYF. CDR3 DNA sequence: TGTGCCAGCAGCACCCGGGACAACCCCTACGAGCAGTACTTC. Complete variable domain (other parts from reference TRBV11-2 and TRBJ2-7): EAGVAQSPRYKIIEKRQSVAFWCNPISGHATLYWYQQILGQGPKLLIQFQNNGVVDDSQLPKDRFSAERLKGVDSTLKIQPAKLEDSAVYLCASSTRDNPYEQYFGPGTRLTVT.